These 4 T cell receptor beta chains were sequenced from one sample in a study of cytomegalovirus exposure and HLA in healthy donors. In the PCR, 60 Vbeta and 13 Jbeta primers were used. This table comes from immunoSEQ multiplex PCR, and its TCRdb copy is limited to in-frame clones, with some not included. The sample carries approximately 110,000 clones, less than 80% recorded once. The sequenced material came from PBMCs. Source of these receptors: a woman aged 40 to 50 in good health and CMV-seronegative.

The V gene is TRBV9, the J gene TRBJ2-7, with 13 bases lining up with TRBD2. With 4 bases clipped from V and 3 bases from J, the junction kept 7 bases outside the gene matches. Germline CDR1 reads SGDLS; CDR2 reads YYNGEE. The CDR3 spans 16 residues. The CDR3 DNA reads TGTGCCAGCAGCCCTCGACTAGCGGGAGGTATCTACGAGCAGTACTTC. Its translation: CASSPRLAGGIYEQYF.

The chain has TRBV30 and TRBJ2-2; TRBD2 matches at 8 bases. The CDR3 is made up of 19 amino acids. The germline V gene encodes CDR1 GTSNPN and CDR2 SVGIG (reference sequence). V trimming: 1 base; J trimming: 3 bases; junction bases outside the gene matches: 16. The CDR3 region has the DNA TGTGCCTGGAGTGCGCACCCGACTAGCGCGCCTCTTCACACCGGGGAGCTGTTTTTT. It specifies CAWSAHPTSAPLHTGELFF.

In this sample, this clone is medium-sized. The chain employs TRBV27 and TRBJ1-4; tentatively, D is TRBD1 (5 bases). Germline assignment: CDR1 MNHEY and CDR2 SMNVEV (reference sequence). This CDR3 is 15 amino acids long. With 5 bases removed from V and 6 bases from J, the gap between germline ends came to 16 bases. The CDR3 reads CASSPDQGYYEKLFF. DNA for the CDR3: TGTGCCAGCAGTCCCGACCAGGGCTACTATGAAAAACTGTTTTTT. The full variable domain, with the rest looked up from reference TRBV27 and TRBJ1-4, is EAQVTQNPRYLITVTGKKLTVTCSQNMNHEYMSWYRQDPGLGLRQIYYSMNVEVTDKGDVPEGYKVSRKEKRNFPLILESPSPNQTSLYFCASSPDQGYYEKLFFGSGTQLSVL.

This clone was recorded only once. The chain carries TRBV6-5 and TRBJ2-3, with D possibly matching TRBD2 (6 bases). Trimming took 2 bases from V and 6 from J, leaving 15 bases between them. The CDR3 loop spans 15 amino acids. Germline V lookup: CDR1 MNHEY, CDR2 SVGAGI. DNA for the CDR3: TGTGCCAGCAGTTACCGTCCGGGAGTTCGGGATACGCAGTATTTT. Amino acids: CASSYRPGVRDTQYF.